The following is a T cell receptor beta chain sequence with its context. This record belongs to a study of T cells in Graves' hyperthyroidism and ophthalmopathy. An absence of ophthalmopathy progression within 18 months meant stable Graves' hyperthyroidism. Newly diagnosed patients aged 18 to 65 had hyperthyroidism of under 2 months' duration. The germline gives CDR1 DFQATT, CDR2 SNEGSKA (reference sequence). The CDR3 contains 13 residues. With 5 bases removed from V and 3 bases from J, the gap between germline ends came to 14 bases. Amplified TCR beta CDR3 regions came from RNA transcripts. TCR CDR3 regions were first amplified by RT-PCR with HTBI primers. TCRdb fed the multiplex PCR reads into MiXCR, producing one record per CDR3 protein. The profile shows over 650,000 distinct CDR3 sequences, about 17% of them singletons.

This TCR was sampled from a man aged 18 to 29 with Graves' hyperthyroidism. This rearrangement joins TRBV20-1 to TRBJ2-7; tentatively, D is TRBD1 (6 bases). Material for sequencing was blood. The CDR3 nucleotides are TGCAGTGCTTCCGGGACACGATACTACGAGCAGTACTTC. Encoded protein: CSASGTRYYEQYF.